This TCR beta chain came from a study of blood T cells in healthy people across ages. Notes on the study in general: Naive CD4+ cells and diversity were both higher in long-lived donors than in aged donors.

Remarks on this clonotype: The antigen is undetermined.

Trimming at V came to 0 bases and at J to 4 bases, leaving 8 bases not matched to a gene. The CDR3 runs to 18 residues. Germline V gene lookup returns CDR1 LGHNA and CDR2 YSLEER. A J-beta primer mix and a sample-barcoded 5' primer were used in a second PCR of roughly 6 to 12 cycles. TCRdb reprocessed the 5' RACE reads with MiXCR, giving one entry per CDR3 protein. The sample carries 650,000 to 800,000 distinct CDR3 sequences, around 45% recorded once. Material for sequencing was blood. The V and J genes are TRBV4-3 and TRBJ2-3; TRBD2 matches at 12 bases. This sequence originates from a man aged 55 to 70 in good health. The CDR3 loop is CASSQDASGGAVSDTQYF. The CDR3 nucleotides read TGCGCCAGCAGCCAAGATGCTAGCGGGGGGGCGGTGTCAGATACGCAGTATTTT.